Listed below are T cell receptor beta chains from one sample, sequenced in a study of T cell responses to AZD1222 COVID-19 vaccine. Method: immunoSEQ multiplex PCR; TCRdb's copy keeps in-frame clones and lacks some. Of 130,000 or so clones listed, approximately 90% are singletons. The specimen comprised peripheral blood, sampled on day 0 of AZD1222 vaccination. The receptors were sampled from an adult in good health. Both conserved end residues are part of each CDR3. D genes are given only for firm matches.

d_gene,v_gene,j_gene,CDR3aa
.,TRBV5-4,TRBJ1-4,CASSLMGNEKLFF
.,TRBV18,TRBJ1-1,CASSAGQNTEAFF
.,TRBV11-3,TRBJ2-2,CASSLEPGRGGELFF
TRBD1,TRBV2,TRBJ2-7,CASSVGQNYEQYF
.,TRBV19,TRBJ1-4,CASSTQGPWGGKLFF
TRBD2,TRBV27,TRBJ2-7,CASRFERGAEYEQYF
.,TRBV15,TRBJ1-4,CATSRVNEKLFF
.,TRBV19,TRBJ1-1,CASSITGSNTEAFF
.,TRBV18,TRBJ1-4,CASSPLSNEKLFF
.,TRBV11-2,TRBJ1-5,CASSLGSQPSFGNQPQHF
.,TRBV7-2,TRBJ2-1,CASSFRGTYNEQFF
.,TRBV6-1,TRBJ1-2,CASSERLAESYTF
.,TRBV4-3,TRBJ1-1,CASSGKMREDASNTEAFF
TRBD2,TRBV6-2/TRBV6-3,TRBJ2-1,CASSQTSGGAAEQFF
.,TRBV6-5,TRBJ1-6,CASSVQGNSSPLHF
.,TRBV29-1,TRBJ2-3,CSVVPGGDTQYF
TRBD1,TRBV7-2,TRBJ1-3,CASSLAQDRGNTIYF
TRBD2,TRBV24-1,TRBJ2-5,CATSDLGTSTDAGETQYF
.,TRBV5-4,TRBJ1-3,CASSLDRGNTIYF